Below, 17 T cell receptor beta chains from the same sample are listed, as sequenced in a study of CD8 T cells in Susac syndrome. Random hexamers served to reverse transcribe roughly 0.45 to 1 ug RNA. TCRdb reprocessed the immunoSEQ multiplex PCR reads with MiXCR, giving one entry per CDR3 protein. The sample lists 80,000 or so distinct CDR3 sequences; approximately 94% were seen once. Specimen: CD8+ T cells from PBMCs. The receptors derive from a human donor with Susac syndrome.

The gene calls are TRBV9 and TRBJ1-2; D is perhaps TRBD1 (6 bases). V was pared by 3 bases and J by 2 bases, with 8 bases between. CDR3 size: 13 residues. Germline CDR1 and CDR2: SGDLS and YYNGEE. DNA of the CDR3: TGTGCCAGCAGCGAAGGACAGAACTATGGCTACACCTTC. It codes for CASSEGQNYGYTF.

V and J are TRBV19 and TRBJ1-4, with D possibly TRBD1 on 5 matching bases. The V gene lost 6 bases and the J gene lost 8 bases, with 22 bases spanning the gap. The germline V gene encodes CDR1 LNHDA and CDR2 SQIVND (reference sequence). The CDR3 is made up of 16 amino acids. CDR3 in amino acids: CASSLLDGTGSEKLFF. CDR3 bases: TGTGCCAGTAGCCTCTTGGACGGGACTGGAAGCGAAAAACTGTTTTTT.

This sequence joins TRBV10-3 and TRBJ2-5; 7 bases map to TRBD2. The CDR3 has 16 amino acids. The trim removed 4 bases at V and 4 bases at J, leaving 12 bases unmatched. Per germline, CDR1 ENHRY and CDR2 SYGVKD. CDR3 residues: CAISGETSPLPETQYF. The CDR3 region has the DNA TGTGCCATCAGTGGGGAGACTAGCCCTCTACCAGAGACCCAGTACTTC.

The chain links TRBV28 to TRBJ2-1, with TRBD2 identical over 7 bases. In germline, CDR1 is MDHEN, CDR2 SYDVKM. The CDR3 spans 14 residues. Unmatched junction bases numbered 2, after V lost 6 bases and J lost 0 bases. The CDR3 sequence: CASRPSGSYNEQFF. CDR3 nucleotide sequence: TGTGCCAGCAGGCCTAGCGGCTCCTACAATGAGCAGTTCTTC.

The chain links TRBV7-2 to TRBJ2-7; a weak D match, TRBD1 (6 bases). Trimming stripped 5 bases from V and 4 bases from J, with 24 bases between. This CDR3 has 17 amino acids. Looked up from germline, CDR1 is SGHTA and CDR2 is FQGNSA. DNA of the CDR3: TGTGCCAGCAGCCTCTCCGATAGGGGGAGTTCAGGGTACGAGCAGTACTTC. Translating gives CASSLSDRGSSGYEQYF.

Turning to this clonotype: At one boundary the junction diverges from the germline segment, which might be a read error. The chain employs TRBV11-2 and TRBJ2-4; 8 positions match TRBD2. Germline-derived CDR1 and CDR2 are SGHAT and FQNNGV. The CDR3 extends over 13 amino acids. DNA for the CDR3: TGTGCCAGCAGCTTAGACCTGGCGGTAGCGGGGCACTTC. This translates into CASSLDLAVAGHF.

The V gene is TRBV12-5, the J gene TRBJ1-1; D might be TRBD1 (5 bases). The CDR3 contains 12 residues. Trimming shortened V by 6 bases and J by 8 bases, and 13 bases separated the two germline ends. In germline, CDR1 is LGHNT, CDR2 FRNRAP. CDR3: CASGSGAPEAFF. The CDR3, as DNA: TGTGCTAGTGGCTCCGGGGCGCCAGAAGCTTTCTTT. Filled out from reference TRBV12-5 and TRBJ1-1, the complete variable domain reads DARVTQTPRHKVTEMGQEVTMRCQPILGHNTVFWYRQTMMQGLELLAYFRNRAPLDDSGMPKDRFSAEMPDATLATLKIQPSEPRDSAVYFCASGSGAPEAFFGQGTRLTVV.

V and J are TRBV3-1 and TRBJ1-1; D might be TRBD1 (5 bases). This CDR3 region has 14 residues. V lost 1 base, J lost 4 bases, and 10 bases lay in between. Germline CDR1 LGHDT, CDR2 YNNKEL (reference sequence). CDR3 nucleotide sequence: TGTGCCAGCAGCCAAGGTGGGGCGGCCACTGAAGCTTTCTTT. It codes for CASSQGGAATEAFF.

The chain uses TRBV28 and TRBJ2-1; 11 bases match TRBD1. The CDR3 has 13 residues. The V gene's germline CDR1 is MDHEN and CDR2 SYDVKM. The V and J ends lost 6 bases and 8 bases, in that order; junction bases with no gene match: 3. In DNA, the CDR3 is TGTGCCAGCAGAGGACAGGGGGCATATGAGCAGTTCTTC. Amino acid sequence: CASRGQGAYEQFF.

The chain has TRBV27 and TRBJ1-2, with TRBD1 matching 9 bases. The V and J ends lost 6 bases and 8 bases, in that order; junction bases with no gene match: 16. The CDR3 contains 16 residues. Germline lookup yields CDR1 MNHEY and CDR2 SMNVEV (reference sequence). DNA for the CDR3: TGTGCCAGCAGCTATAGCGACAGGGGGACGTTTATGGGCTACACCTTC. Translating it yields CASSYSDRGTFMGYTF.

The V gene is TRBV7-9, the J gene TRBJ2-5; perhaps TRBD1 as D (6 bases). The CDR3 runs to 15 residues. Trimming removed 5 bases from V and 0 bases from J, with 13 bases in between. Germline V gives CDR1 SEHNR, CDR2 FQNEAQ (reference sequence). The chain's CDR3 is CASSPKGTNQETQYF. The CDR3 DNA follows: TGTGCCAGCAGCCCTAAGGGGACAAACCAAGAGACCCAGTACTTC.

This chain uses TRBV28 with TRBJ2-5; a weak D match, TRBD1 (5 bases). Trimming shortened V by 2 bases and J by 4 bases, and 11 bases separated the two germline ends. This CDR3 comprises 14 residues. Looked up from germline, CDR1 is MDHEN and CDR2 is SYDVKM. This CDR3 reads CASSLPRDRETQYF. CDR3 coding DNA: TGTGCCAGCAGTTTACCCAGGGATCGAGAGACCCAGTACTTC.

The gene calls are TRBV12-3 or TRBV12-4 and TRBJ2-1; unclear D gene. This CDR3 contains 14 residues. The V gene lost 1 base and the J gene lost 6 bases, with 10 bases spanning the gap. DNA for the CDR3: TGTGCCAGCAGTTTAGGGACCACCACCAATGAGCAGTTCTTC. Its protein product is CASSLGTTTNEQFF.

V and J are TRBV20-1 and TRBJ2-7; D is possibly TRBD1 (7 bases). Germline CDR1 reads DFQATT; CDR2 reads SNEGSKA (reference sequence). With 3 bases removed from V and 0 bases from J, the gap between germline ends came to 18 bases. The CDR3 sequence is 16 residues long. The CDR3 sequence is CSARTSGGRSSYEQYF. The CDR3 DNA is TGCAGTGCTAGGACCTCAGGGGGGAGGAGCTCCTACGAGCAGTACTTC.

The CDR3 here is CASTDRGYDGYTF. Here the CDR3 DNA reads TGTGCCAGCACCGACAGGGGCTACGATGGCTACACCTTC. The chain employs TRBV6-2 or TRBV6-3 and TRBJ1-2, with 8 bases that match TRBD1. Germline V gives CDR1 MNHEY, CDR2 SVGEGT. Unmatched junction bases numbered 7, after V lost 7 bases and J lost 6 bases. CDR3 size: 13 residues.

V usage is TRBV20-1 and J usage is TRBJ2-1; TRBD2 matches 10 bases. Trimming cost V 4 bases and J 1 base; bases outside gene matches: 1. Germline CDR1 is DFQATT and CDR2 is SNEGSKA (reference sequence). The CDR3 loop spans 14 amino acids. For the CDR3, the DNA is TGCAGTGCTAAGGGACTAGCGTCCTACAATGAGCAGTTCTTC. Its protein product is CSAKGLASYNEQFF.

The chain recombines TRBV28 with TRBJ1-2, with D hard to call. Trimming stripped 3 bases from V and 5 bases from J, with 13 bases between. This CDR3 is built from 14 residues. Germline V gene lookup returns CDR1 MDHEN and CDR2 SYDVKM. The CDR3 is CASSLADPTYGYTF. CDR3 nucleotide sequence: TGTGCCAGCAGTTTGGCCGATCCTACGTATGGCTACACCTTC.